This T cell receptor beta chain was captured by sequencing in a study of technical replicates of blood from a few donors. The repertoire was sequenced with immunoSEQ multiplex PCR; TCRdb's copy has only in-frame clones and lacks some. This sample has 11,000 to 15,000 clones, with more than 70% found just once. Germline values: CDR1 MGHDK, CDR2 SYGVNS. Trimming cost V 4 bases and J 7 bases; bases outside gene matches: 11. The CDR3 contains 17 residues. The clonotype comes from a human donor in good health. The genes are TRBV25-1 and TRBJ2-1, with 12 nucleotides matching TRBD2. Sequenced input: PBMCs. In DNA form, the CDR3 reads TGTGCCAGCAGTGGCCCCTTACGACTAGCGGGAGAGAATGAGCAGTTCTTC. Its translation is CASSGPLRLAGENEQFF.